Following are 18 T cell receptor beta chains from one sample sequenced in a study of blood T cell repertoires in COVID-19 (dated by TCRdb to the early 2020s). The method was the immunoSEQ multiplex PCR assay. The source is immuneACCESS, and TCRdb retained only in-frame sequences with V and J called. Part of the clones is not carried over; for the studies checked, unresolved V genes explain less than half of this, and the remainder is unexplained. The sample records under 450,000 clones, roughly 87% of which are singletons. 2.5% to 3% of the sample belongs to the ten largest clones. The specimen was PBMCs or T cells enriched from blood (not recorded which). The receptors derive from a woman aged 30 to 39 who had recovered from COVID-19.

J is TRBJ2-5 and V is TRBV7-8, with D perhaps matching TRBD2 (6 bases). The CDR3 sequence is 16 residues long. Germline V gene sequence: CDR1 SGHVS, CDR2 FQNEAQ. V was shortened by 0 bases and J by 5 bases, with 16 bases between the two germline ends. The CDR3: CASSLARGGDWETQYF. Here the CDR3 DNA reads TGTGCCAGCAGCTTAGCGAGGGGCGGGGACTGGGAGACCCAGTACTTC. Looking up the rest from reference TRBV7-8 and TRBJ2-5 gives the full variable domain: GAGVSQSPRYKVAKRGQDVALRCDPISGHVSLFWYQQALGQGPEFLTYFQNEAQLDKSGLPSDRFFAERPEGSVSTLKIQRTQQEDSAVYLCASSLARGGDWETQYFGPGTRLLVL.

This clone was picked up one time. The rearrangement links TRBV9 to TRBJ2-1; TRBD2 matches at 7 bases. Germline V lookup: CDR1 SGDLS, CDR2 YYNGEE. The CDR3 has 14 amino acids. V lost 5 bases to trimming and J lost 4 bases; unmatched junction nucleotides: 6. CDR3: CASSHSGVYNEQFF. In DNA, the CDR3 is TGTGCCAGCAGTCACAGCGGGGTTTACAATGAGCAGTTCTTC.

J is TRBJ2-2 and V is TRBV25-1; 7 positions agree with TRBD1. V shed 3 bases, J shed 0 bases, and the junction held 7 bases outside the gene matches. This CDR3 comprises 17 residues. Germline CDR1 MGHDK, CDR2 SYGVNS. The CDR3 coding sequence is TGTGCCAGCAGTGACGGGACAGTGGGGCCGAACACCGGGGAGCTGTTTTTT. Amino acids: CASSDGTVGPNTGELFF.

V is TRBV2 and J is TRBJ1-4, with D possibly being TRBD1 (5 bases). The CDR3 totals 16 residues. V lost 7 bases, J lost 9 bases, and 24 bases lay in between. Per the germline V gene, CDR1 is SNHLY and CDR2 is FYNNEI. CDR3 amino acids: CASTGRLQAGPKKLFF. The CDR3 bases are TGTGCCAGCACCGGGAGGTTACAGGCCGGACCTAAAAAACTGTTTTTT.

The DNA of the CDR3 is TGTGCCAGCACCCCTCCCCAGTTTTCACCCCTCCACTTT. Encoded protein: CASTPPQFSPLHF. The chain employs TRBV28 and TRBJ1-6, with D unclear. Trimming cost V 7 bases and J 9 bases, with 13 bases left between them. The CDR3 has 13 residues. Germline V gene lookup returns CDR1 MDHEN and CDR2 SYDVKM.

The chain carries TRBV18 and TRBJ1-5; possible D gene TRBD1, 6 bases. Trimming removed 4 bases at V and 5 bases at J, with 12 bases between. The CDR3 consists of 14 residues. CDR1 is KGHSH, CDR2 LQKENI, per germline. DNA of the CDR3: TGTGCCAGCTCACAACAGGGCCCCTATCAGCCCCAGCATTTT. This gives the protein CASSQQGPYQPQHF.

The chain employs TRBV5-8 and TRBJ2-3, with TRBD2 identical over 7 bases. Germline V gene sequence: CDR1 SGHTS, CDR2 YDEGEE. The CDR3 contains 18 residues. Trimming took 3 bases from V and 2 from J; bases not matched to a gene: 15. Here the CDR3 DNA reads TGTGCCAGCAGCTGGGGACGGGAGGCGACTACACTCACAGATACGCAGTATTTT. This translates into CASSWGREATTLTDTQYF.

This clone was counted a few times. The V gene is TRBV29-1, the J gene TRBJ2-3; 7 positions agree with TRBD2. This CDR3 contains 13 residues. Trimming removed 4 bases from V and 0 bases from J; junction bases left unmatched: 1. Germline CDR1 reads SQVTM; CDR2 reads ANQGSEA. The CDR3 nucleotides are TGCAGCGTTGGGACTAGAAGCACAGATACGCAGTATTTT. This codes for CSVGTRSTDTQYF.

This chain uses TRBV10-2 with TRBJ1-3, with a tentative D call TRBD1 (5 bases). V lost 5 bases, J lost 2 bases, and 10 bases lay in between. Germline values: CDR1 WSHSY, CDR2 SAAADI. The CDR3 extends over 14 amino acids. CDR3 sequence reads: CASSPGLPGNTIYF. The CDR3 DNA reads as TGCGCCAGCAGTCCGGGACTTCCTGGAAACACCATATATTTT.

The chain joins TRBV5-1 to TRBJ2-7, with TRBD1 matching over 9 bases. Germline CDR1 reads SGHRS; CDR2 reads YFSETQ. CDR3 size: 15 residues. J gave up 6 bases and V 0 bases, and 7 bases lay outside the gene matches. CDR3 residues: CASSLAPQGASEQYF. CDR3 nucleotides: TGCGCCAGCAGCTTGGCCCCACAGGGGGCAAGCGAGCAGTACTTC.

V and J are TRBV9 and TRBJ2-3; tentative D call: TRBD2 (5 bases). Trimming removed 0 bases from V and 0 bases from J, with 5 bases in between. This CDR3 has 14 amino acids. Germline CDR1 and CDR2: SGDLS and YYNGEE. In DNA form, the CDR3 reads TGTGCCAGCAGCGTAGGCGGGAGCACAGATACGCAGTATTTT. Protein sequence: CASSVGGSTDTQYF.

This clone was detected a few times. The chain uses TRBV5-8 and TRBJ1-2; possibly TRBD1 for D (5 bases). Germline V lookup: CDR1 SGHTS, CDR2 YDEGEE. This CDR3 has 13 residues. The V and J ends lost 2 bases and 7 bases respectively, with 12 bases between them. The CDR3, as DNA: TGTGCCAGCAGCTTCGGAGGGGCGGCTGGCTACACCTTC. Translation: CASSFGGAAGYTF.

This clone occurred a few times. The chain joins TRBV5-1 to TRBJ1-2; 8 bases are a match to TRBD1. The CDR3 consists of 14 residues. V trimming: 4 bases; J trimming: 6 bases; junction bases outside the gene matches: 8. CDR1 and CDR2 from the germline V gene are SGHRS and YFSETQ. CDR3 amino acids: CASSPDRDADGYTF. The CDR3 DNA reads TGCGCCAGCAGCCCGGACAGGGATGCCGATGGCTACACCTTC. Looking up the rest from reference TRBV5-1 and TRBJ1-2 gives the full variable domain: KAGVTQTPRYLIKTRGQQVTLSCSPISGHRSVSWYQQTPGQGLQFLFEYFSETQRNKGNFPGRFSGRQFSNSRSEMNVSTLELGDSALYLCASSPDRDADGYTFGSGTRLTVV.

The chain joins TRBV7-9 to TRBJ1-2, with D tentatively TRBD1 (5 bases). The germline CDR1 and CDR2 sequences are SEHNR and FQNEAQ (reference sequence). The CDR3 runs 13 residues. Trimming took 5 bases from V and 4 from J, leaving 11 bases between them. The CDR3, as DNA: TGTGCCAGCAGCCTCGGGGGGGGCTATGGCTACACCTTC. Protein product: CASSLGGGYGYTF.

The chain recombines TRBV15 with TRBJ1-1; the D gene is possibly TRBD1 (6 bases). This CDR3 has 16 amino acids. Germline CDR1 LNHNV, CDR2 YYDKDF (reference sequence). Trimming shortened V by 3 bases and J by 0 bases, and 14 bases separated the two germline ends. CDR3 bases: TGTGCCACCAGCAGCGGTTCGGCAGGGGTGAACACTGAAGCTTTCTTT. This codes for CATSSGSAGVNTEAFF.

J is TRBJ2-7 and V is TRBV7-9, with TRBD1 matching over 8 bases. The CDR3 runs 15 residues. V dropped 4 bases and J dropped 7; count of bases not matched to a gene: 12. CDR1 SEHNR and CDR2 FQNEAQ come from the germline V gene (reference sequence). DNA of the CDR3: TGTGCCAGCAGCTCTTCCCGGACAGGGATGGAAGAGCAGTACTTC. As protein: CASSSSRTGMEEQYF.

This clone showed up just a few times. V and J are TRBV19 and TRBJ1-2; D may be TRBD1 (5 bases). The V end was cut by 5 bases, the J end by 7 bases, with 17 bases between. This CDR3 is 14 amino acids long. Germline V gene sequence: CDR1 LNHDA, CDR2 SQIVND (reference sequence). The CDR3 here is CASSGPAGFGGYTF. CDR3 nucleotides: TGTGCCAGTAGTGGTCCCGCAGGGTTTGGTGGCTACACCTTC.

The V gene is TRBV7-9, the J gene TRBJ1-2; D unresolved. This CDR3 region has 13 residues. Trimming cost V 1 base and J 7 bases, with 10 bases left between them. Germline values: CDR1 SEHNR, CDR2 FQNEAQ (reference sequence). CDR3 sequence: CASSLGGGFGYTF. CDR3 sequence (DNA): TGTGCCAGCAGCTTAGGTGGCGGGTTTGGCTACACCTTC.